The table lists the clone carrying this T cell receptor beta chain with a few counts. This entry comes from a study of blood T cell repertoires in COVID-19. Sequenced by immunoSEQ multiplex PCR; TCRdb stores in-frame clones only, minus some. The table lists about 150,000 clones, under 90% of them singletons. This CDR3 is 15 amino acids long. V lost 0 bases and J lost 0, with 6 bases in between. Germline-derived CDR1 and CDR2 are LNHNV and YYDKDF (reference sequence). The chain recombines TRBV15 with TRBJ1-3; D unclear. Sequenced input: peripheral blood. This sequence originates from a man between 60 and 75 years old with acute or convalescent COVID-19. CDR3 nucleotides: TGTGCCACCAGCAGAGATACGGTCTCTGGAAACACCATATATTTT. Translated: CATSRDTVSGNTIYF.